This record concerns one T cell receptor (beta chain) sequence. Profiled with immunoSEQ multiplex PCR; TCRdb holds only in-frame clones, not every one. The sample includes some 95,000 clones, about four fifths of them seen just once. The length of the CDR3 is 16 residues. The germline gives CDR1 SGHTA, CDR2 FQGNSA. Trimming removed 1 base from V and 9 bases from J, with 16 bases in between. The sample comes from a study of control samples from healthy donors and cancer patients. Sequenced material: blood. This TCR came from a woman in her twenties or thirties in good health. The J gene is TRBJ1-6, the V gene TRBV7-2, with D tentatively TRBD1 (5 bases). CDR3: CASSLGTGLGASPLHF. The DNA for the CDR3 is TGTGCCAGCAGCTTAGGGACGGGCTTAGGGGCTTCACCCCTCCACTTT.